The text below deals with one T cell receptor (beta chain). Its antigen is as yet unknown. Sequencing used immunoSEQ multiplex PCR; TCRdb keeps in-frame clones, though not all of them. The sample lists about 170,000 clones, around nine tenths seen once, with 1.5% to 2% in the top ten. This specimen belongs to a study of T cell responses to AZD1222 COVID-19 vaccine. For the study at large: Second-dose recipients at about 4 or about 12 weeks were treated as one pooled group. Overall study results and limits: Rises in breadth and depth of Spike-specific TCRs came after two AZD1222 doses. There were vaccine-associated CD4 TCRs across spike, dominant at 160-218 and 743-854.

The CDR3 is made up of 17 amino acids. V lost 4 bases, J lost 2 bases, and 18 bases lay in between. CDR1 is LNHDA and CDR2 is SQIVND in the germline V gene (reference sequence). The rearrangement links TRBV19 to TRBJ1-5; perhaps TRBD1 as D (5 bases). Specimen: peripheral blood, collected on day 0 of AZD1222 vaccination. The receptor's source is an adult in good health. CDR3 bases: TGTGCCAGTAGTACCGGGAAATCAAGGGGCGGCAATCAGCCCCAGCATTTT. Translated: CASSTGKSRGGNQPQHF.